This T cell receptor beta chain was recorded in a study of blood T cells in healthy people across ages. Study-level results: Whereas aged donors had fewer naive CD4+ cells, long-lived donors had more of them and higher diversity. Across the age range, TCR beta diversity per million T cells fell in a roughly linear way. Estimates of total diversity, which came from one million sequenced T cells, were considered to be underestimates.

The CDR3 runs to 13 residues. V was shortened by 3 bases and J by 11 bases, with 16 bases between the two germline ends. From germline, CDR1 is KGHSH and CDR2 LQKENI. Caucasian, healthy and from Russia, the donors were aged between roughly 6 and 95. A second PCR of about 7 to 12 cycles used a sample-barcoded 5' primer and a J-beta primer mix. TCRdb re-called the 5' RACE reads with MiXCR, one entry per CDR3 protein. Of roughly 860,000 distinct CDR3 sequences listed, around two thirds are singletons. In the case of this clonotype: Its antigen remains unknown.

The gene calls are TRBV18 and TRBJ2-5; D remains ambiguous. Material for sequencing was blood. The clonotype originates from a man younger than 40 in good health. The CDR3 region has the DNA TGTGCCAGCTCACCGGTTGATCGGCATGAGCAGTACTTC. Its protein product is CASSPVDRHEQYF. Full variable domain (rest looked up from reference TRBV18 and TRBJ2-5): NAGVMQNPRHLVRRRGQEARLRCSPMKGHSHVYWYRQLPEEGLKFMVYLQKENIIDESGMPKERFSAEFPKEGPSILRIQQVVRGDSAAYFCASSPVDRHEQYFGPGTRLLVL.